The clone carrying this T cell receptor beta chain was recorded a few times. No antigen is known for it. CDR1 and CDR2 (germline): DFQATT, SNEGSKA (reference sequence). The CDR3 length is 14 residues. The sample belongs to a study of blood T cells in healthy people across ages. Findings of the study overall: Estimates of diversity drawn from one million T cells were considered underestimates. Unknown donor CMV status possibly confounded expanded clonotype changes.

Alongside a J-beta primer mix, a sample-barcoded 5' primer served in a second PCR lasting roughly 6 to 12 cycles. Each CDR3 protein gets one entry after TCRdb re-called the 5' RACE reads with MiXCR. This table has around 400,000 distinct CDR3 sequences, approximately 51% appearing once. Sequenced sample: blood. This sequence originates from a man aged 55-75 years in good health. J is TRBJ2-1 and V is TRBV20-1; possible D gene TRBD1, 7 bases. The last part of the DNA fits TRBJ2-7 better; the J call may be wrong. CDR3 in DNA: TGCAGTGCTGGGGGGCAGGGGGTAGTGGGCGAGCAGTACTTC. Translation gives CSAGGQGVVGEQYF.